These T cell receptor beta chains were read from a single sample in a study of CD8+ T cells in alopecia areata. Measured with immunoSEQ multiplex PCR; TCRdb has only the in-frame clones, and not every one. Of about 140,000 clones in the sample, roughly 46% were seen once. The specimen comprised CD4+ T cells sorted from blood, sampled at week 0. The receptors shown here come from a human donor with alopecia areata. CDR3s include the opening cysteine and the closing phenylalanine or tryptophan. Fields, in order: clone size, D gene, J gene, V gene, CDR3 protein, CDR3 DNA. D genes are given only for firm matches. A row's size may be missing; if present it is once, few, many or a size class.

>.|.|TRBJ2-7|TRBV25-1
CASSGPGTYTYEQYF
TGTGCCAGCAGTGGGCCCGGGACATACACCTACGAGCAGTACTTC
>.|TRBD1|TRBJ2-5|TRBV5-1
CASSSPGQGSETQYF
TGCGCCAGCAGCTCGCCGGGACAGGGTTCAGAGACCCAGTACTTC
>few|.|TRBJ1-1|TRBV29-1
CSGGIDTEAFF
TGCAGCGGGGGGATAGACACTGAAGCTTTCTTT
>.|TRBD2|TRBJ2-3|TRBV15
CATSRETSGRGADTQYF
TGTGCCACCAGCAGAGAAACTAGCGGGAGGGGGGCAGATACGCAGTATTTT
>.|TRBD1|TRBJ1-2|TRBV29-1
CSAGGTGGGYTF
TGCAGCGCAGGGGGGACAGGGGGCGGCTACACCTTC
>few|.|TRBJ1-4|TRBV4-1
CASTPRRGEKLFF
TGCGCCAGCACCCCTCGGCGGGGTGAAAAACTGTTTTTT
>few|.|TRBJ2-2|TRBV14
CASSPIDQFYTGELFF
TGTGCCAGCAGCCCGATCGATCAATTCTACACCGGGGAGCTGTTTTTT
>.|.|TRBJ2-1|TRBV11-1
CASSTSVRVHEQFF
TGTGCCAGCAGCACCTCGGTCAGGGTCCATGAGCAGTTCTTC
>.|.|TRBJ2-7|TRBV30
CAWRGRGTYEQYF
TGTGCCTGGAGGGGCAGGGGAACCTACGAGCAGTACTTC
>.|TRBD1|TRBJ2-3|TRBV6-5
CASSFSGTGSDTQYF
TGTGCCAGCAGTTTCTCCGGGACAGGGTCAGATACGCAGTATTTT
>few|.|TRBJ2-1|TRBV9
CASSVSTGSEQFF
TGTGCCAGCAGCGTCAGCACGGGGTCTGAGCAGTTCTTC
>few|TRBD2|TRBJ2-3|TRBV29-1
CSVGLAGDTDTQYF
TGCAGCGTTGGGCTAGCGGGAGACACAGATACGCAGTATTTT
>few|.|TRBJ2-2|TRBV6-4
CASSDSPVSTGELFF
TGTGCCAGCAGTGACTCCCCTGTTTCCACCGGGGAGCTGTTTTTT
>few|TRBD1|TRBJ2-4|TRBV23-1
CASSQSSGTGVSIQYF
TGCGCCAGCAGTCAATCCTCCGGGACAGGGGTTTCCATTCAGTACTTC
>few|.|TRBJ2-1|TRBV9
CASSGGGRANEQFF
TGTGCCAGCAGCGGAGGGGGGAGGGCCAATGAGCAGTTCTTC
>.|.|TRBJ1-2|TRBV30
CAWSGGSYGYTF
TGTGCCTGGAGTGGCGGGTCCTATGGCTACACCTTC
>few|.|TRBJ2-4|TRBV29-1
CSSGTEGNIQYF
TGCAGCTCGGGGACGGAGGGGAACATTCAGTACTTC
>.|.|TRBJ1-1|TRBV28
CASTTLIEAFF
TGTGCCAGCACCACGTTGATTGAAGCTTTCTTT
>.|.|TRBJ2-1|TRBV5-1
CASSLAQGGSSYNEQFF
TGCGCCAGCAGCTTGGCTCAAGGGGGTAGTTCCTACAATGAGCAGTTCTTC
>once|.|TRBJ2-1|TRBV30
CAWRTDYEQFF
TGTGCCTGGAGGACTGACTATGAGCAGTTCTTC
>.|.|TRBJ1-1|TRBV28
CASSPPNMNTEAFF
TGTGCCAGCAGTCCGCCGAATATGAACACTGAAGCTTTCTTT
>.|.|TRBJ2-1|TRBV9
CASSAPRGEQFF
TGTGCCAGCAGCGCCCCCCGGGGTGAGCAGTTCTTC
>.|.|TRBJ2-1|TRBV5-4
CASSLDWSSEQFF
TGTGCCAGCAGCTTGGATTGGAGTTCTGAGCAGTTCTTC
>.|TRBD1|TRBJ1-4|TRBV5-1
CASSQTGGGEKLFF
TGCGCCAGCAGTCAGACAGGGGGCGGTGAAAAACTGTTTTTT
>.|TRBD1|TRBJ2-2|TRBV15
CATSRDRVPGELFF
TGTGCCACCAGCAGGGACAGGGTTCCCGGGGAGCTGTTTTTT
>once|.|TRBJ2-1|TRBV5-4
CASSLSGNSYNEQFF
TGTGCCAGCAGCTTGTCCGGGAACTCCTACAATGAGCAGTTCTTC
>.|.|TRBJ2-3|TRBV20-1
CSARARDTQYF
TGCAGTGCTCGCGCACGGGATACGCAGTATTTT
>once|.|TRBJ1-3|TRBV30
CAWSASASGNTIYF
TGTGCCTGGAGTGCCTCAGCCTCTGGAAACACCATATATTTT
>.|TRBD1|TRBJ1-1|TRBV28
CASSPPDRANTEAFF
TGTGCCAGCAGTCCCCCGGACAGGGCGAACACTGAAGCTTTCTTT
>.|.|TRBJ1-1|TRBV30
CAWSLGRDGFF
TGTGCCTGGAGCCTAGGCAGGGACGGTTTCTTT